This T cell receptor (beta chain) is drawn from a study of T-cell memory formation after mild COVID-19. Broader study findings: Clones that got smaller from day 15 to 85 had even CD4/CD8, while clones growing later tipped toward CD4+.

V was clipped by 7 bases and J by 5 bases, with 17 bases between them. Per the germline V gene, CDR1 is LNHDA and CDR2 is SQIVND (reference sequence). The CDR3 is 14 amino acids. MiXCR, applied by TCRdb to the 5' RACE reads, yields one record per CDR3 protein. The sample lists about 360,000 distinct CDR3 sequences; around 15% were seen once. Turning to this clonotype: Its antigen remains unknown.

Material for sequencing was PBMCs or a T cell subset sorted from them (not recorded which). The receptor comes from a man between 18 and 29 years old who had mild COVID-19 (a few samples of this study predate the infection). Cell type and time point are not known. The V and J genes are TRBV19 and TRBJ1-1; TRBD1 is a possible D gene (6 bases). CDR3 sequence: CASNTLGAVTEAFF. The CDR3 bases are TGTGCCAGTAACACATTGGGGGCAGTTACTGAAGCTTTCTTT.